Following are 2 T cell receptor beta chains from one sample sequenced in a study of T cell repertoires in breast cancer (dated by TCRdb to 2016 to 2017). Library creation used emulsion pairing. Sequencer: Illumina MiSeq. Unpaired genes were suppressed by a second nested PCR with blocking oligos, after which a third nested PCR added Illumina adaptors and barcodes. The public sequencing data were trimmed at Q25 with fastp and processed into clonotypes with MiXCR by TCRdb, which kept only in-frame beta chains. Merged by CDR3 protein, the rows form single entries marked with the most common genes and DNA. This sample gives about 40,000 distinct CDR3 sequences in total; less than 55% of them show up just once. The ten largest make up 60% to 75% of the sample. To analyze paired alpha-beta TCRs of CD8+ T cells, the researchers used an expanded emulsion RT-PCR method with primers covering all TCR V genes.

Material for sequencing was CD8+ T cells. These receptors were collected from a pool of human donors with breast cancer or a healthy control (not recorded which).

The chain couples TRBV6-1 to TRBJ2-3; 13 bases agree with TRBD2. V lost 8 bases to trimming and J lost 4 bases; unmatched junction nucleotides: 6. Germline V gene lookup returns CDR1 MNHNS and CDR2 SASEGT. This CDR3 comprises 15 residues. The CDR3 here is CASGGTSGDPDTQYF. Here the CDR3 DNA reads TGTGCCAGCGGGGGGACTAGCGGGGACCCAGATACGCAGTATTTT.

This clonotype was detected a few times. The chain joins TRBV7-3 to TRBJ2-2; TRBD1 might be the D (5 bases). CDR1 is SGHTA, CDR2 FQGTGA, per germline. Trimming left V 6 bases short and J 3 bases short, with 14 bases between. The CDR3 length is 15 residues. The CDR3: CASSEGASYTGELFF. CDR3 sequence (DNA): TGTGCCAGCAGTGAAGGGGCCAGCTACACCGGGGAGCTGTTTTTT.